What follows are 29 T cell receptor beta chains derived from one specimen sequenced in a study of blood T cell repertoires in COVID-19. Method: immunoSEQ multiplex PCR; TCRdb's copy keeps in-frame clones and lacks some. The sample yields some 350,000 clones, 80% to 90% seen once. Sequencing was done on a sample of peripheral blood. The receptor source for this set is a woman between 50 and 59 years old with COVID-19, enrolled during active disease.

The chain recombines TRBV3-1 (or the pseudogene TRBV3-2) with TRBJ1-1; D ambiguous. Trimming took off 6 bases at V and 10 bases at J, with 12 bases between the two ends. CDR1 LGHDT and CDR2 YNNKEL come from the germline V gene (reference sequence). The CDR3 is 11 amino acids. CDR3 protein: CASSSGSRAFF. The CDR3 DNA reads as TGTGCCAGCAGTTCAGGTTCAAGAGCTTTCTTT.

The chain employs TRBV7-9 and TRBJ1-4; D remains unclear. The CDR3 consists of 13 residues. V gave up 8 bases and J gave up 5 bases, with 12 bases separating them. CDR1 and CDR2 (germline): SEHNR, FQNEAQ (reference sequence). CDR3 coding DNA: TGTGCCAGCCGGGGATCCTGGAATGAAAAACTGTTTTTT. It codes for CASRGSWNEKLFF.

This chain links TRBV2 with TRBJ2-7; 12 bases align to TRBD2. The CDR3 has 15 amino acids. V lost 3 bases to trimming and J lost 4 bases; unmatched junction nucleotides: 4. CDR1 is SNHLY, CDR2 FYNNEI, per germline. The CDR3 loop is CASSDTSGRRYEQYF. Here the CDR3 DNA reads TGTGCCAGCAGTGACACTAGCGGGAGGAGATACGAGCAGTACTTC.

The V call is TRBV3-1 (or the pseudogene TRBV3-2), the J call TRBJ2-7; D is undetermined. V lost 1 base to trimming and J lost 1 base, with 11 bases between them. Germline V gene sequence: CDR1 LGHDT, CDR2 YNNKEL (reference sequence). CDR3 length equals 15 residues. The CDR3 protein is CASSQGELPSYEQYF. CDR3 nucleotide sequence: TGTGCCAGCAGCCAAGGCGAATTACCTTCCTACGAGCAGTACTTC.

Points on this clone: Additional DNA sequences in this sample encode the identical CDR3. This chain joins TRBV6-5 and TRBJ2-1; 9 bases align to TRBD2. V trimming: 4 bases; J trimming: 4 bases; junction bases outside the gene matches: 8. The CDR3 runs 16 residues. Germline loops: CDR1 MNHEY, CDR2 SVGAGI. This CDR3 is CASSSPGTSIYNEQFF. CDR3 DNA sequence: TGTGCCAGCAGTTCCCCCGGGACTAGCATTTACAATGAGCAGTTCTTC.

The chain employs TRBV20-1 and TRBJ1-5; 10 bases align to TRBD1. After removal of 3 bases from V and 5 bases from J, the junction contained 7 bases not matched to a gene. This CDR3 spans 15 amino acids. CDR1 is DFQATT and CDR2 is SNEGSKA in the germline V gene (reference sequence). This chain's CDR3 is CSASTDRGPYQPQHF. The DNA for the CDR3 is TGCAGTGCTAGTACCGACAGGGGGCCCTATCAGCCCCAGCATTTT.

The CDR3 sequence is CSVGTGKSFSYEQYF. The DNA for the CDR3 is TGCAGCGTGGGGACAGGTAAAAGCTTTTCCTACGAGCAGTACTTC. This chain links TRBV29-1 with TRBJ2-7; 8 bases align to TRBD1. V shed 6 bases and J 1 base; nucleotides not matched to a gene: 11. This CDR3 comprises 15 residues. Germline CDR1 and CDR2: SQVTM and ANQGSEA.

The chain employs TRBV2 and TRBJ2-7; D remains unclear. The CDR3 covers 14 residues. The V and J ends lost 7 bases and 10 bases respectively, with 23 bases between them. Germline V gives CDR1 SNHLY, CDR2 FYNNEI. CDR3 nucleotide sequence: TGTGCCAGCACCCAGGCCAGGCCGGAACCCGAACAGTACTTC. The encoded protein is CASTQARPEPEQYF. Full variable domain (remainder filled in from reference TRBV2 and TRBJ2-7): EPEVTQTPSHQVTQMGQEVILRCVPISNHLYFYWYRQILGQKVEFLVSFYNNEISEKSEIFDDQFSVERPDGSNFTLKIRSTKLEDSAMYFCASTQARPEPEQYFGPGTRLTVT.

This chain joins TRBV10-2 and TRBJ1-1, with 7 bases aligning to TRBD1. Per germline, CDR1 WSHSY and CDR2 SAAADI. The CDR3 length is 14 residues. The V gene end was trimmed by 8 bases and the J gene end by 3 bases; junction bases not matched to a gene: 9. The CDR3 nucleotides are TGCGCCAGCTGCATGACAGGGTCGGACACTGAAGCTTTCTTT. Translated, it gives CASCMTGSDTEAFF.

This sequence joins TRBV3-1 (or the pseudogene TRBV3-2) and TRBJ1-2; tentatively, D is TRBD1 (5 bases). The CDR3 has 16 amino acids. Trimming removed 2 bases from V and 7 bases from J, with 20 bases in between. Germline-derived CDR1 and CDR2 are LGHDT and YNNKEL (reference sequence). The CDR3 nucleotides read TGTGCCAGCAGCCAATTCGCCGGGACTCAAAGGGGTGGCTACACCTTC. The encoded protein is CASSQFAGTQRGGYTF.

The rearrangement joins TRBV6-4 to TRBJ1-2; D remains unclear. V lost 8 bases, J lost 8 bases, and 12 bases lay in between. The germline V gene encodes CDR1 MRHNA and CDR2 SNTAGT. CDR3 length: 11 residues. For the CDR3, the DNA is TGTGCCAGCCTGGGTCGGGAGGGCTACACCTTC. The encoded protein is CASLGREGYTF.

The gene calls are TRBV2 and TRBJ1-2, with no clear D. Germline lookup yields CDR1 SNHLY and CDR2 FYNNEI. V dropped 6 bases and J dropped 3 bases, with 20 bases sitting between them. CDR3 size: 16 residues. The CDR3 spells CASSAGGPRRDYGYTF. Here the CDR3 DNA reads TGTGCCAGCAGCGCGGGAGGCCCGCGAAGGGACTATGGCTACACCTTC.

This rearrangement joins TRBV7-3 to TRBJ2-2; D might be TRBD1 (6 bases). CDR1 SGHTA and CDR2 FQGTGA come from the germline V gene. Trimming took off 4 bases at V and 1 base at J, with 10 bases between the two ends. This CDR3 has 15 amino acids. CDR3 nucleotide sequence: TGTGCCAGCAGCTCCCAGGGGAAGAACACCGGGGAGCTGTTTTTT. This gives the protein CASSSQGKNTGELFF.

As regards this clone: The sample has other DNA sequences that encode this CDR3 too. This chain links TRBV18 with TRBJ2-1; 15 bases line up with TRBD2. The germline CDR1 and CDR2 sequences are KGHSH and LQKENI. V was pared by 3 bases and J by 7 bases, with 4 bases of the junction left unmatched. The CDR3 extends over 16 amino acids. Here the CDR3 reads CASSPSGLAGGNEQFF. Here the CDR3 DNA reads TGTGCCAGCTCACCCTCGGGACTAGCGGGAGGTAATGAGCAGTTCTTC.

The gene calls are TRBV6-2 or TRBV6-3 and TRBJ2-1, with TRBD2 matching over 8 bases. Germline trimming cut 0 bases from V and 7 bases from J; bases unmatched to any gene: 5. CDR3 size: 15 residues. Germline V CDR1 and CDR2: MNHEY, SVGEGT. The CDR3 loop reads CASSYSPSGRNEQFF. The CDR3 DNA reads TGTGCCAGCAGTTACTCCCCTAGCGGGCGTAATGAGCAGTTCTTC.

The chain employs TRBV7-6 and TRBJ1-2; the D gene is possibly TRBD1 (6 bases). Deletions cut 5 bases from V and 4 bases from J, with 17 bases between. The CDR3 has 15 residues. Germline-derived CDR1 and CDR2 are SGHVS and FNYEAQ. The CDR3 DNA sequence: TGTGCCAGCAGCCCGCTAGTTGGGACAAGCTATGGCTACACCTTC. As protein: CASSPLVGTSYGYTF.

This chain joins TRBV2 and TRBJ1-5; the D gene is possibly TRBD1 (6 bases). Germline CDR1 SNHLY, CDR2 FYNNEI. The CDR3 is 14 residues long. The V and J ends lost 7 bases and 5 bases respectively, with 15 bases between them. CDR3 bases: TGTGCCAGCACCTTGGGTGGGACATATCAGCCCCAGCATTTT. Translation: CASTLGGTYQPQHF.

This sequence joins TRBV11-2 and TRBJ2-1, with 8 bases fitting TRBD2. V dropped 3 bases and J dropped 6; count of bases not matched to a gene: 7. CDR3 size: 15 residues. The V gene's germline CDR1 is SGHAT and CDR2 FQNNGV. The CDR3 sequence is CASSFVTSGANEQFF. The CDR3 nucleotides read TGTGCCAGCAGCTTTGTTACTAGCGGTGCCAATGAGCAGTTCTTC.

This clone was seen only once. CDR3 sequence reads: CASSPGHTIYGYTF. The CDR3, as DNA: TGTGCCAGCAGCCCAGGGCATACAATCTATGGCTACACCTTC. The chain is built from TRBV11-2 and TRBJ1-2; tentatively, D is TRBD1 (5 bases). The CDR3 is made up of 14 amino acids. Germline values: CDR1 SGHAT, CDR2 FQNNGV. V was clipped by 5 bases and J by 4 bases, with 14 bases between them.

The chain employs TRBV14 and TRBJ2-1, with 7 nucleotides matching TRBD1. Germline values: CDR1 SGHDN, CDR2 FVKESK. The CDR3 has 12 amino acids. J gave up 9 bases and V 3 bases, and 2 bases lay outside the gene matches. This CDR3 is CASSQTGSEQFF. The CDR3 coding sequence is TGTGCCAGCAGCCAGACAGGGTCTGAGCAGTTCTTC.

The chain joins TRBV9 to TRBJ2-5, with TRBD2 identical over 10 bases. V dropped 0 bases and J dropped 4; count of bases not matched to a gene: 6. Germline CDR1 SGDLS, CDR2 YYNGEE. This CDR3 is built from 16 residues. This CDR3 is CASSVGLAGVTETQYF. DNA for the CDR3: TGTGCCAGCAGCGTAGGCCTAGCGGGAGTGACAGAGACCCAGTACTTC.

The V call is TRBV5-8, the J call TRBJ2-7; 10 bases line up with TRBD1. This CDR3 region has 15 residues. V gave up 5 bases and J gave up 2 bases; unmatched junction bases: 7. Germline V gene sequence: CDR1 SGHTS, CDR2 YDEGEE. The DNA of the CDR3 is TGTGCCAGCAGGAAATTCGGGACAGGGGCCTACGAGCAGTACTTC. It encodes CASRKFGTGAYEQYF.

The genes are TRBV11-2 and TRBJ2-3; a possible D gene is TRBD2 (5 bases). The CDR3 totals 16 residues. From germline, CDR1 is SGHAT and CDR2 FQNNGV. V was trimmed by 0 bases and J by 2 bases, leaving 12 bases between them. DNA for the CDR3: TGTGCCAGCAGCTTAGATACAGCGGAATTCACAGATACGCAGTATTTT. Translating it yields CASSLDTAEFTDTQYF.

The chain couples TRBV27 to TRBJ2-1, with TRBD2 identical over 9 bases. The CDR3 is made up of 17 amino acids. V lost 3 bases, J lost 1 base, and 7 bases stayed unmatched. Per the germline V gene, CDR1 is MNHEY and CDR2 is SMNVEV (reference sequence). The CDR3 coding sequence is TGTGCCAGCAGTTTGCTTAGCGGGAGTGGGTCCTACAATGAGCAGTTCTTC. Translating it yields CASSLLSGSGSYNEQFF.

This clone has just a few counts. This rearrangement joins TRBV6-5 to TRBJ1-1; D unresolved. CDR1 and CDR2 (germline): MNHEY, SVGAGI. The CDR3 has 11 amino acids. Trimming took off 10 bases at V and 3 bases at J, with 9 bases between the two ends. The CDR3 region has the DNA TGTGCCACCCACGGAGACACTGAAGCTTTCTTT. Protein product: CATHGDTEAFF.

The chain carries TRBV6-6 and TRBJ2-3; 10 bases match TRBD2. The V gene's germline CDR1 is MNHNY and CDR2 SVGAGI (reference sequence). CDR3 length: 22 amino acids. V shed 5 bases, J shed 1 base, and the junction held 24 bases outside the gene matches. The CDR3 is CASSLPGVLAGEPGVGTDTQYF. In DNA, the CDR3 is TGTGCCAGCAGTCTACCAGGGGTCCTAGCGGGAGAGCCGGGGGTTGGCACAGATACGCAGTATTTT.

This chain connects TRBV9 to TRBJ1-2, with TRBD1 matching over 9 bases. The CDR3 sequence is 14 residues long. Losses at the gene ends were 3 bases for V and 5 bases for J; bases not matched to a gene: 5. Germline V CDR1 and CDR2: SGDLS, YYNGEE. The CDR3 DNA follows: TGTGCCAGCAGCGCCAGGACAGGGGATTATGGCTACACCTTC. Amino acid sequence: CASSARTGDYGYTF.

The chain links TRBV2 to TRBJ1-4; D remains unclear. V lost 6 bases and J 10 bases, leaving 15 bases between the germline ends. Germline CDR1 SNHLY, CDR2 FYNNEI. This CDR3 is built from 13 residues. For the CDR3, the DNA is TGTGCCAGCAGCATAGAGGGAGCTGGAAAACTGTTTTTT. This sequence encodes CASSIEGAGKLFF.

The CDR3, as DNA: TGTGCCAGCAGTGAAAAGACTAGCTTATCCTACGAGCAGTACTTC. Protein: CASSEKTSLSYEQYF. This rearrangement joins TRBV2 to TRBJ2-7; 7 nucleotides align to TRBD2. Germline assignment: CDR1 SNHLY and CDR2 FYNNEI. With 2 bases clipped from V and 1 base from J, the junction kept 5 bases outside the gene matches. The length of the CDR3 is 15 residues.